In its sample, the clone carrying this T cell receptor (beta chain) was seen many times. As yet, its antigen is unknown. Amplification targeted TCR beta CDR3 regions from RNA transcripts. HTBI primers were employed in a first-round RT-PCR of the TCR CDR3. TCRdb analysed the multiplex PCR reads with MiXCR anew, one entry per CDR3 protein. The repertoire holds roughly 350,000 distinct CDR3 sequences, with approximately 14% as singletons. Looked up from germline, CDR1 is LGHDT and CDR2 is YNNKEL (reference sequence). V lost 4 bases and J lost 1, with 7 bases in between. The CDR3 length is 14 residues. The source of the sample is a study of T cells in Graves' hyperthyroidism and ophthalmopathy. General observations from the study: Model-based prediction identified ophthalmopathy a median approximately 6.2 months prior to its onset.

The patients, who ranged from 18 to 65 in age, presented with newly diagnosed hyperthyroidism lasting under 2 months. Diagnoses were established using clinical symptoms, serum thyroxine and TRAb, thyroid ultrasound and orbital computed tomography. The sample taken for sequencing was blood. V and J are TRBV3-1 and TRBJ2-2; D call uncertain. The receptor was isolated from a woman in her thirties with Graves' hyperthyroidism. The CDR3 spells CASSPSRNTGELFF. The CDR3 DNA sequence: TGTGCCAGCAGCCCCTCGAGGAACACCGGGGAGCTGTTTTTT. Variable domain in full (rest from reference TRBV3-1 and TRBJ2-2): DTAVSQTPKYLVTQMGNDKSIKCEQNLGHDTMYWYKQDSKKFLKIMFSYNNKELIINETVPNRFSPKSPDKAHLNLHINSLELGDSAVYFCASSPSRNTGELFFGEGSRLTVL.